This passage covers 32 T cell receptor beta chains from one sample sequenced in a study of blood T cells in healthy people across ages. Primers used in a second PCR of about 6 to 11 cycles were a sample-barcoded 5' primer and a J-beta primer mix. Using its own MiXCR run on the 5' RACE reads, TCRdb lists one record per CDR3 protein. The table has hundreds of thousands of distinct CDR3 sequences, just under 25% seen once. In addition, the sample was reused for a study of T cells of mothers and their children.

What was sequenced was blood. The receptors originated from a boy younger than 18 in good health.

The chain recombines TRBV7-2 with TRBJ1-1; no reliable D call. The CDR3 sequence is 11 residues long. Germline lookup yields CDR1 SGHTA and CDR2 FQGNSA. The germline V and J ends were trimmed by 8 bases and 1 base, with 5 bases remaining between them. The CDR3: CASATNTEAFF. The CDR3 DNA reads as TGTGCCAGCGCTACGAACACTGAAGCTTTCTTT.

The J gene is TRBJ2-7, the V gene TRBV6-5; the match to TRBD1 covers 10 bases. Germline V gene data show CDR1 as MNHEY and CDR2 as SVGAGI. The CDR3 is made up of 15 amino acids. V shed 0 bases, J shed 5 bases, and the junction held 4 bases outside the gene matches. The CDR3, as DNA: TGTGCCAGCAGTTACTCGGGGACAGGGGTAGACGAGCAGTACTTC. It translates to CASSYSGTGVDEQYF.

This chain joins TRBV28 and TRBJ2-5; D is possibly TRBD1 or TRBD2 (7 bases each). CDR3 length: 15 residues. V lost 3 bases to trimming and J lost 1 base, with 12 bases between them. Germline CDR1 and CDR2: MDHEN and SYDVKM. CDR3 nucleotides: TGTGCCAGCAGTTTCCAGGGGGGGGGCCAAGAGACCCAGTACTTC. It codes for CASSFQGGGQETQYF.

This clonotype was recorded many times. The chain is built from TRBV5-1 and TRBJ1-2; D ambiguous. CDR1 and CDR2 from the germline V gene are SGHRS and YFSETQ. The CDR3 loop spans 15 amino acids. Trimming took 0 bases from V and 0 from J, leaving 9 bases between them. As DNA, the CDR3 is TGCGCCAGCAGCTTGGGAGCGGTACCTAACTATGGCTACACCTTC. Amino acid sequence: CASSLGAVPNYGYTF.

This clonotype was counted between two and nine times. The chain couples TRBV20-1 to TRBJ2-4; D is ambiguous. Trimming shortened V by 0 bases and J by 6 bases, and 6 bases separated the two germline ends. Germline assignment: CDR1 DFQATT and CDR2 SNEGSKA (reference sequence). CDR3 length: 12 amino acids. The CDR3 loop is CSARDSLNIQYF. The CDR3 DNA reads as TGCAGTGCTAGAGATAGCTTAAACATTCAGTACTTC.

The chain links TRBV29-1 to TRBJ1-2, with 9 bases fitting TRBD1. V dropped 6 bases and J dropped 8; count of bases not matched to a gene: 10. Germline V lookup: CDR1 SQVTM, CDR2 ANQGSEA. The CDR3 runs to 13 residues. The CDR3 loop reads CSVGTGRGNGYTF. For the CDR3, the DNA is TGCAGCGTGGGGACAGGGAGAGGTAACGGCTACACCTTC.

A few counts support this clonotype. The CDR3 sequence: CASSLGGRARNEQFF. CDR3 nucleotides: TGCGCCAGCAGCTTAGGTGGGAGGGCCAGGAATGAGCAGTTCTTC. J is TRBJ2-1 and V is TRBV5-1; 7 positions match TRBD2. The germline V gene encodes CDR1 SGHRS and CDR2 YFSETQ. The CDR3 spans 15 residues. The V gene end was trimmed by 2 bases and the J gene end by 7 bases; junction bases not matched to a gene: 9. The variable domain in full, completed from reference TRBV5-1 and TRBJ2-1, reads KAGVTQTPRYLIKTRGQQVTLSCSPISGHRSVSWYQQTPGQGLQFLFEYFSETQRNKGNFPGRFSGRQFSNSRSEMNVSTLELGDSALYLCASSLGGRARNEQFFGPGTRLTVL.

This sequence joins TRBV3-1 and TRBJ2-7; 8 positions agree with TRBD2. The CDR3 runs 16 residues. The V gene end was trimmed by 0 bases and the J gene end by 5 bases; junction bases not matched to a gene: 9. Looked up from germline, CDR1 is LGHDT and CDR2 is YNNKEL (reference sequence). The CDR3 sequence is CASSQDGPSGRNEQYF. CDR3 nucleotide sequence: TGTGCCAGCAGCCAAGATGGGCCTAGCGGGCGGAACGAGCAGTACTTC.

The chain is built from TRBV12-3 or TRBV12-4 and TRBJ1-2; D possibly corresponds to TRBD1 (5 bases). The CDR3 runs to 13 residues. V lost 8 bases, J lost 0 bases, and 10 bases lay in between. The DNA for the CDR3 is TGTGCCAGCCTGGGACCCGCTAACTATGGCTACACCTTC. Translation gives CASLGPANYGYTF.

The J gene is TRBJ2-2, the V gene TRBV28, with 8 bases aligning to TRBD1. The length of the CDR3 is 16 residues. The trim removed 7 bases at V and 4 bases at J, leaving 11 bases unmatched. Germline loops: CDR1 MDHEN, CDR2 SYDVKM. CDR3 sequence: CASTLNRGVSTGELFF. The CDR3 region has the DNA TGTGCCAGCACCCTGAACAGGGGGGTTAGCACCGGGGAGCTGTTTTTT.

The J gene is TRBJ2-1, the V gene TRBV11-1; TRBD2 agrees at 10 bases. This CDR3 contains 12 residues. Germline trimming cut 4 bases from V and 10 bases from J; bases unmatched to any gene: 1. Germline V gene sequence: CDR1 SGHAT, CDR2 FQDESV (reference sequence). CDR3: CASSSGLAEQFF. CDR3 in DNA: TGTGCCAGCAGCTCGGGACTAGCGGAGCAGTTCTTC. Looking up the rest from reference TRBV11-1 and TRBJ2-1 gives the full variable domain: EAEVAQSPRYKITEKSQAVAFWCDPISGHATLYWYRQILGQGPELLVQFQDESVVDDSQLPKDRFSAERLKGVDSTLKIQPAELGDSAMYLCASSSGLAEQFFGPGTRLTVL.

The chain has TRBV9 and TRBJ2-6, with a weak D call TRBD1 (6 bases). In germline, CDR1 is SGDLS, CDR2 YYNGEE. Trimming cost V 0 bases and J 4 bases, with 14 bases left between them. There are 17 residues in the CDR3. CDR3 amino acids: CASSVGRGAAGANVLTF. The CDR3 nucleotides are TGTGCCAGCAGCGTAGGCAGGGGCGCAGCAGGGGCCAACGTCCTGACTTTC.

The chain is built from TRBV4-3 and TRBJ2-2; D gene unclear. The germline gives CDR1 LGHNA, CDR2 YSLEER. V was trimmed by 1 base and J by 5 bases, leaving 11 bases between them. This CDR3 is built from 15 residues. In DNA form, the CDR3 reads TGCGCCAGCAGCCAAGGGGCCCCATGGACCGGGGAGCTGTTTTTT. It codes for CASSQGAPWTGELFF.

The table lists this clonotype with a few counts. Because the CDR3's place on the DNA is in doubt, the DNA is left out and the CDR3 is given as listed by TCRdb. This chain joins TRBV29-1 and TRBJ2-1; the table assigns TRBD1, which was not confirmed against the DNA. The CDR3 region is 13 residues in length, termini included. Germline lookup yields CDR1 SQVTM and CDR2 ANQGSEA. CDR3 protein: CSVGTGTGAAKFF.

This chain connects TRBV12-3 or TRBV12-4 to TRBJ1-2; 8 bases agree with TRBD1. V shed 6 bases and J 0 bases; nucleotides not matched to a gene: 12. The CDR3 covers 17 residues. The CDR3: CASRFGTGYTTNYGYTF. The DNA for the CDR3 is TGTGCCAGCAGATTCGGGACAGGTTATACTACTAACTATGGCTACACCTTC.

The count of this clonotype is one. The chain recombines TRBV9 with TRBJ2-7; D could derive from TRBD1 or TRBD2 (5 bases each). Germline values: CDR1 SGDLS, CDR2 YYNGEE. The CDR3 covers 15 residues. V shed 4 bases and J shed 7 bases, with 21 bases lying between them. As DNA, the CDR3 is TGTGCCAGCAGCAAGTGCCAGGGCAATCGGAGGGAGCAGTACTTC. Translated: CASSKCQGNRREQYF.

The genes are TRBV5-1 and TRBJ2-5; 12 bases are shared with TRBD2. Germline CDR1 SGHRS, CDR2 YFSETQ. This CDR3 comprises 16 residues. The J segment lost 2 bases and the V segment lost 3 bases, leaving 5 bases of the junction unmatched. The CDR3 loop is CASSWPGLAGQETQYF. CDR3 sequence (DNA): TGCGCCAGCAGCTGGCCGGGACTAGCGGGTCAAGAGACCCAGTACTTC.

This clonotype was counted between two and nine times. The chain couples TRBV9 to TRBJ2-5; no reliable D call. Germline V gene data show CDR1 as SGDLS and CDR2 as YYNGEE. V lost 0 bases and J 5 bases, leaving 8 bases between the germline ends. The CDR3 extends over 13 amino acids. CDR3 sequence: CASSVDRMETQYF. The DNA of the CDR3 is TGTGCCAGCAGCGTAGATCGGATGGAGACCCAGTACTTC.

This clonotype was detected a few times. The chain uses TRBV4-2 and TRBJ2-3; tentative D call: TRBD2 (5 bases). This CDR3 has 16 residues. V was trimmed by 1 base and J by 0 bases, leaving 11 bases between them. In germline, CDR1 is LGHNA, CDR2 YNFKEQ. CDR3 nucleotide sequence: TGTGCCAGCAGCCAAGCGGGATTCCTAAGCACAGATACGCAGTATTTT. Its translation: CASSQAGFLSTDTQYF.

This clonotype was seen a few times. This chain links TRBV25-1 with TRBJ1-6; the D gene is possibly TRBD1 (6 bases). The V gene lost 3 bases and the J gene lost 1 base, with 16 bases spanning the gap. The CDR3 spans 18 residues. CDR1 is MGHDK, CDR2 SYGVNS, per germline. CDR3 coding DNA: TGTGCCAGCAGTGATCCCCGGGGGCTACCTTCCTATAATTCACCCCTCCACTTT. Amino acid sequence: CASSDPRGLPSYNSPLHF.

This clonotype has at least ten counts. The chain employs TRBV23-1 and TRBJ2-7; unclear D gene. TRBV23-1 has ORF status, its function being uncertain. The length of the CDR3 is 13 residues. Trimming removed 7 bases at V and 1 base at J, with 11 bases between. In DNA form, the CDR3 reads TGCGCCAGCATCTGGTGTACATCCTACGAGCAGTACTTC. The encoded protein is CASIWCTSYEQYF.

This clonotype came up many times. V usage is TRBV7-4 and J usage is TRBJ1-5; D uncertain. This CDR3 comprises 16 residues. V was shortened by 1 base and J by 0 bases, with 10 bases between the two germline ends. CDR1 is SGHVT, CDR2 SQSDAQ, per germline. As DNA, the CDR3 is TGTGCCAGCAGCTTAGGATTGGGCCTTAGCAATCAGCCCCAGCATTTT. Protein sequence: CASSLGLGLSNQPQHF.

For the CDR3, the DNA is TGTGCCAGCAGGAGCCCTAGCGATCGCGGGGATGAGCAGTTCTTC. Its protein is CASRSPSDRGDEQFF. This chain links TRBV6-5 with TRBJ2-1; weak D call: TRBD2 (6 bases). Trimming left V 6 bases short and J 8 bases short, with 20 bases between. The germline gives CDR1 MNHEY, CDR2 SVGAGI. The CDR3 is 15 residues long.

This clonotype appeared a few times. The chain links TRBV29-1 to TRBJ2-1, with 10 bases that match TRBD1. TRBJ2-7 matches the DNA end more closely, so the J call is doubtful. Germline loops: CDR1 SQVTM, CDR2 ANQGSEA. The CDR3 loop spans 14 amino acids. CDR3 region: CSVEETGGVHEQYF. The CDR3 nucleotides read TGCAGCGTTGAAGAGACAGGGGGCGTCCACGAGCAGTACTTC.

The chain uses TRBV29-1 and TRBJ2-3; D may correspond to TRBD1 or TRBD2 (5 bases each). V was cut by 6 bases and J by 2 bases, with 12 bases left in between. CDR3 size: 13 residues. From germline, CDR1 is SQVTM and CDR2 ANQGSEA. CDR3 in amino acids: CSVQGPSTDTQYF. CDR3 sequence (DNA): TGCAGCGTCCAGGGACCGTCCACAGATACGCAGTATTTT.

V usage is TRBV11-3 and J usage is TRBJ1-4; no clear D gene. Germline values: CDR1 SGHNT, CDR2 YENEEA. The CDR3 runs 14 residues. V was clipped by 5 bases and J by 5 bases, with 12 bases between them. Here the CDR3 DNA reads TGTGCCAGCAGCCCGATACCTGGAAATGAAAAACTGTTTTTT. Protein: CASSPIPGNEKLFF. Looking up the rest from reference TRBV11-3 and TRBJ1-4 gives the full variable domain: EAGVVQSPRYKIIEKKQPVAFWCNPISGHNTLYWYLQNLGQGPELLIRYENEEAVDDSQLPKDRFSAERLKGVDSTLKIQPAELGDSAVYLCASSPIPGNEKLFFGSGTQLSVL.

In the case of this clonotype: At one of its ends the junction is not consistent with the germline gene, which may arise from a read error. The J gene is TRBJ1-1, the V gene TRBV9; D is unresolved. CDR1 SGDLS and CDR2 YYNGEE come from the germline V gene. The CDR3 loop spans 14 amino acids. The CDR3 loop reads CAGSVLETNTEAFF. CDR3 coding DNA: TGTGCCGGCAGCGTACTCGAAACGAACACTGAAGCTTTCTTT.

This clonotype was counted only a few times. This chain joins TRBV20-1 and TRBJ2-4; weak D call: TRBD1 (5 bases). Per germline, CDR1 DFQATT and CDR2 SNEGSKA (reference sequence). The CDR3 length is 15 residues. Between the trimmed V and J ends, which lost 0 bases and 3 bases, there was a span of 12 bases. Here the CDR3 DNA reads TGCAGTGCTAGAGAGGTCGACGGACACAAAAACATTCAGTACTTC. Amino acid sequence: CSAREVDGHKNIQYF.

This rearrangement joins TRBV5-1 to TRBJ2-2; the match to TRBD2 covers 14 bases. This CDR3 comprises 17 residues. CDR1 is SGHRS and CDR2 is YFSETQ in the germline V gene. J lost 4 bases, V lost 4 bases, and 6 bases had no gene match. CDR3 DNA sequence: TGCGCCAGCAGCCCGGGGACTAGCGGGGGCCCCACCGGGGAGCTGTTTTTT. Encoded protein: CASSPGTSGGPTGELFF. Full variable domain (rest looked up from reference TRBV5-1 and TRBJ2-2): KAGVTQTPRYLIKTRGQQVTLSCSPISGHRSVSWYQQTPGQGLQFLFEYFSETQRNKGNFPGRFSGRQFSNSRSEMNVSTLELGDSALYLCASSPGTSGGPTGELFFGEGSRLTVL.

The chain joins TRBV6-2 or TRBV6-3 to TRBJ2-5, with 12 bases fitting TRBD2. V was clipped by 8 bases and J by 5 bases; unmatched bases: 9. Germline V gene data show CDR1 as MNHEY and CDR2 as SVGEGT. The CDR3 is 15 residues long. CDR3 nucleotides: TGTGCCAGCGGAGGACTAGCGGGAAAGAGGGAGACCCAGTACTTC. Its protein product is CASGGLAGKRETQYF.

This clonotype turned up a few times. This rearrangement joins TRBV6-2 or TRBV6-3 to TRBJ2-2, with D possibly being TRBD1 (6 bases). Germline V lookup: CDR1 MNHEY, CDR2 SVGEGT. Trimming removed 2 bases from V and 7 bases from J, with 14 bases in between. The CDR3 runs 15 residues. The DNA of the CDR3 is TGTGCCAGCAGTTACCGGGACATCATTATCGGGGAGCTGTTTTTT. Protein: CASSYRDIIIGELFF.

This clonotype was counted a few times. The chain is built from TRBV2 and TRBJ2-7, with 9 bases lining up with TRBD1. The CDR3 runs to 14 residues. After removal of 7 bases from V and 7 bases from J, the junction contained 11 bases not matched to a gene. Germline V CDR1 and CDR2: SNHLY, FYNNEI. The CDR3 region is CASIPNRGRGEQYF. CDR3 nucleotide sequence: TGTGCCAGCATACCTAACAGGGGGCGGGGGGAGCAGTACTTC.